A single sample is the source of the 28 T cell receptor beta chains below, sequenced in a study of blood T cells in healthy people across ages. Using a J-beta primer mix together with a sample-barcoded 5' primer, a second PCR was run for roughly 6 to 11 cycles. One entry per CDR3 protein results from TCRdb running MiXCR on the 5' RACE reads. The data show about 1.5 million distinct CDR3 sequences, about 42% seen once. Input material: blood. The receptors derive from a woman aged 18-29 years in good health.

The chain couples TRBV5-1 to TRBJ2-5; a possible D gene is TRBD1 (6 bases). CDR1 is SGHRS, CDR2 YFSETQ, per germline. The germline V and J ends were trimmed by 3 bases and 5 bases, with 11 bases remaining between them. The CDR3 runs to 13 residues. The CDR3 bases are TGCGCCAGCAGCTCAGGACAGATGGAGACCCAGTACTTC. Translation: CASSSGQMETQYF.

This clonotype was counted once. This sequence joins TRBV14 and TRBJ2-1, with D perhaps matching TRBD1 or TRBD2 (6 bases each). Germline CDR1 is SGHDN and CDR2 is FVKESK. Trimming took off 6 bases at V and 4 bases at J, with 19 bases between the two ends. The CDR3 sequence is 16 residues long. Written as DNA, the CDR3 is TGTGCCAGCAGTCGAACTCCGGGGGCTAATTACAATGAGCAGTTCTTC. Its protein is CASSRTPGANYNEQFF.

This clonotype was detected once. This chain joins TRBV5-1 and TRBJ2-3; D is unresolved. The V end lost 6 bases, the J end lost 6 bases, and 20 bases lay between the germline ends. The CDR3 length is 15 residues. In germline, CDR1 is SGHRS, CDR2 YFSETQ. DNA of the CDR3: TGCGCCAGCACCCTTTCTGACCCTGTAGTCGATACGCAGTATTTT. Translating it yields CASTLSDPVVDTQYF.

This clonotype was detected only a few times. The V and J genes are TRBV24-1 and TRBJ2-1, with 12 bases aligning to TRBD2. Trimming removed 5 bases from V and 0 bases from J; junction bases left unmatched: 16. CDR1 KGHDR and CDR2 SFDVKD come from the germline V gene. The CDR3 length is 21 residues. The CDR3 loop is CATSALATSGGPQSSYNEQFF. The CDR3 DNA follows: TGTGCCACCAGTGCCCTTGCGACTAGCGGGGGTCCCCAGAGCTCCTACAATGAGCAGTTCTTC.

Turning to this clonotype: One end of the junction fails to match germline, which may point to a read error. In DNA, the CDR3 is TGTGACAGCAGCCAAGATGGGACTAGCGGGTCCAATGAGCAGTTCTTC. It codes for CDSSQDGTSGSNEQFF. This chain uses TRBV4-2 with TRBJ2-1, with 12 nucleotides matching TRBD2. The CDR3 is 16 amino acids. CDR1 and CDR2 from the germline V gene are LGHNA and YNFKEQ.

This clonotype was counted only a few times. The rearrangement joins TRBV6-5 to TRBJ1-1, with 9 bases matching TRBD1. The germline V gene encodes CDR1 MNHEY and CDR2 SVGAGI. Trimming took 6 bases from V and 5 from J; bases not matched to a gene: 13. The CDR3 spans 16 residues. CDR3 coding DNA: TGTGCCAGCAGCCCTCAGAACAGGGGGCGCTGGACTGAAGCTTTCTTT. Amino acids: CASSPQNRGRWTEAFF.

In its sample, this clonotype was seen a few times. At one end the junction does not follow the germline gene, possibly because of a read error. V and J are TRBV6-1 and TRBJ2-4, with D uncertain. This CDR3 is 12 amino acids long. Germline loops: CDR1 MNHNS, CDR2 SASEGT. The CDR3 DNA is TGTGCCAGCAGAGAAGACGCTGGTGAGTTGTACTTC. The encoded protein is CASREDAGELYF.

The chain joins TRBV20-1 to TRBJ2-4; the D gene is possibly TRBD2 (6 bases). Germline loops: CDR1 DFQATT, CDR2 SNEGSKA (reference sequence). The V and J ends lost 3 bases and 0 bases respectively, with 21 bases between them. The CDR3 consists of 18 residues. The CDR3 is CSASPDYRSRLAKNIQYF. For the CDR3, the DNA is TGCAGTGCTAGTCCGGACTATCGAAGTAGACTAGCCAAAAACATTCAGTACTTC.

The chain uses TRBV9 and TRBJ2-3, with TRBD2 identical over 14 bases. Per germline, CDR1 SGDLS and CDR2 YYNGEE. After removal of 3 bases from V and 7 bases from J, the junction contained 7 bases not matched to a gene. This CDR3 region has 16 residues. CDR3 sequence reads: CASSAAGLAGGYTQYF. CDR3 DNA sequence: TGTGCCAGCAGCGCTGCAGGACTAGCGGGGGGTTATACGCAGTATTTT.

The chain is built from TRBV27 and TRBJ2-2; 12 bases are a match to TRBD1. Trimming at V came to 6 bases and at J to 4 bases, leaving 6 bases not matched to a gene. CDR1 and CDR2 from the germline V gene are MNHEY and SMNVEV (reference sequence). The CDR3 loop spans 16 amino acids. CDR3 sequence (DNA): TGTGCCAGCAGACGGGGACAGGGGGCCTTCACCGGGGAGCTGTTTTTT. Protein product: CASRRGQGAFTGELFF.

The sample holds many counts of this clonotype. The chain uses TRBV11-2 and TRBJ2-1; D gene uncertain. The CDR3 has 16 residues. Germline lookup yields CDR1 SGHAT and CDR2 FQNNGV. Trimming left V 5 bases short and J 0 bases short, with 14 bases between. The CDR3 nucleotides are TGTGCCAGCAGCCCTACTCGGACGAGCTCCTACAATGAGCAGTTCTTC. Protein sequence: CASSPTRTSSYNEQFF.

V and J are TRBV20-1 and TRBJ2-3; TRBD1 matches at 7 bases. This CDR3 spans 15 amino acids. The germline V gene has CDR1 DFQATT and CDR2 SNEGSKA (reference sequence). The V segment lost 3 bases and the J segment 0 bases; nucleotides outside the gene matches: 6. In nucleotides, the CDR3 is TGCAGTGCTAGTTTGGGGACAGCGAGCACAGATACGCAGTATTTT. Its protein is CSASLGTASTDTQYF.

Notes on this clonotype: At one boundary the junction diverges from the germline segment, which might be a read error. CDR3 coding DNA: TGCGGCGTGAATTCGGGGGGTAACTTCCAAGAGACCCAGTACTTC. Amino acid sequence: CGVNSGGNFQETQYF. The chain employs TRBV29-1 and TRBJ2-5, with TRBD2 matching over 7 bases. The CDR3 has 15 residues. CDR1 is SQVTM and CDR2 is ANQGSEA in the germline V gene. Looking up the rest from reference TRBV29-1 and TRBJ2-5 gives the full variable domain: SAVISQKPSRDICQRGTSLTIQCQVDSQVTMMFWYRQQPGQSLTLIATANQGSEATYESGFVIDKFPISRPNLTFSTLTVSNMSPEDSSIYLCGVNSGGNFQETQYFGPGTRLLVL.

This sequence joins TRBV20-1 and TRBJ2-1; maybe TRBD2 (6 bases). Trimming pared 4 bases from V and 4 bases from J, leaving 14 bases between. CDR1 is DFQATT and CDR2 is SNEGSKA in the germline V gene (reference sequence). The CDR3 consists of 14 residues. The CDR3 DNA follows: TGCAGTGCTACAATAGCGGCAAGGTACAATGAGCAGTTCTTC. It codes for CSATIAARYNEQFF.

This clonotype came up a few times. V usage is TRBV12-3 or TRBV12-4 and J usage is TRBJ2-1; D not certain. CDR3 length equals 14 residues. V lost 6 bases and J lost 6, with 15 bases in between. The CDR3 sequence: CASSPSTGFNEQFF. Written as DNA, the CDR3 is TGTGCCAGCAGCCCCTCCACTGGTTTCAATGAGCAGTTCTTC.

The rearrangement joins TRBV4-2 to TRBJ2-5, with 9 bases matching TRBD2. The trim removed 4 bases at V and 0 bases at J, leaving 6 bases unmatched. The CDR3 spans 16 residues. CDR1 is LGHNA, CDR2 YNFKEQ, per germline. CDR3 protein: CASSLGGGDNQETQYF. For the CDR3, the DNA is TGTGCCAGCAGCCTCGGCGGGGGGGATAACCAAGAGACCCAGTACTTC.

This clonotype came up once. One end of the junction does not line up with germline, which may come from a read error. V usage is TRBV4-1 and J usage is TRBJ2-7; maybe TRBD1 (6 bases). Germline V gene lookup returns CDR1 MGHRA and CDR2 YSYEKL. The length of the CDR3 is 14 residues. CDR3 nucleotide sequence: TGCACCAGCAGCCTTACGACAGGACCCTACGAGCAGTACTTC. Protein product: CTSSLTTGPYEQYF.

This clonotype was found a few times. V gene TRBV20-1 combines with J gene TRBJ2-1; TRBD1 matches 8 bases. CDR1 DFQATT and CDR2 SNEGSKA come from the germline V gene (reference sequence). Trimming removed 3 bases from V and 4 bases from J; junction bases left unmatched: 8. The CDR3 contains 15 residues. DNA of the CDR3: TGCAGTGCTAGGGCACCGGGACAGGATTACAATGAGCAGTTCTTC. As protein: CSARAPGQDYNEQFF.

This clonotype was detected only a few times. The rearrangement uses TRBV20-1 and TRBJ1-2; possible D gene TRBD1, 5 bases. V lost 1 base, J lost 2 bases, and 14 bases lay in between. The CDR3 is 15 amino acids. From germline, CDR1 is DFQATT and CDR2 SNEGSKA (reference sequence). DNA for the CDR3: TGCAGTGCTAGAGCTTGGGACCCCTCAAACTATGGCTACACCTTC. It is translated as CSARAWDPSNYGYTF.

CDR3 region: CSARGLVETQYF. CDR3 bases: TGCAGTGCTAGGGGACTAGTGGAGACCCAGTACTTC. The chain joins TRBV20-1 to TRBJ2-7, with 8 bases fitting TRBD2. The J call may be faulty, since TRBJ2-5 better matches the DNA end. This CDR3 has 12 residues. CDR1 is DFQATT, CDR2 SNEGSKA, per germline (reference sequence).

This chain joins TRBV12-3 or TRBV12-4 and TRBJ1-5; D gene uncertain. The CDR3 runs 13 residues. Trimming cost V 6 bases and J 6 bases, with 12 bases left between them. CDR3 loop: CASSIPGTQPQHF. The CDR3, as DNA: TGTGCCAGCAGCATACCGGGTACTCAGCCCCAGCATTTT.

V usage is TRBV20-1 and J usage is TRBJ1-1; D is uncertain. V lost 3 bases, J lost 3 bases, and 14 bases lay in between. Germline V gene sequence: CDR1 DFQATT, CDR2 SNEGSKA (reference sequence). This CDR3 is built from 14 residues. The CDR3 region is CSARRVVDHTEAFF. CDR3 coding DNA: TGCAGTGCTAGGCGCGTGGTCGATCACACTGAAGCTTTCTTT.

This clonotype was found a few times. V usage is TRBV24-1 and J usage is TRBJ1-1, with TRBD1 as a possible D gene (6 bases). Trimming left V 0 bases short and J 7 bases short, with 11 bases between. Germline CDR1 is KGHDR and CDR2 is SFDVKD. CDR3 length: 14 amino acids. Here the CDR3 DNA reads TGTGCCACCAGTGATTTGACAGGGAGGCTTGAAGCTTTCTTT. It encodes CATSDLTGRLEAFF.

The V gene is TRBV27, the J gene TRBJ2-1; D remains ambiguous. This CDR3 has 13 residues. V lost 4 bases and J 10 bases, leaving 14 bases between the germline ends. The germline gives CDR1 MNHEY, CDR2 SMNVEV (reference sequence). CDR3 amino acids: CASSSNSIREQFF. In DNA form, the CDR3 reads TGTGCCAGCAGTTCAAACTCGATCCGGGAGCAGTTCTTC.

This clonotype has a single count. The chain uses TRBV5-1 and TRBJ1-2, with D tentatively TRBD1 (5 bases). The V end lost 2 bases, the J end lost 3 bases, and 17 bases lay between the germline ends. This CDR3 has 16 amino acids. Germline V gene data show CDR1 as SGHRS and CDR2 as YFSETQ. The chain's CDR3 is CASSLSEGAGDYGYTF. The CDR3 DNA sequence: TGCGCCAGCAGCTTATCCGAAGGGGCCGGTGACTATGGCTACACCTTC.

V is TRBV4-3 and J is TRBJ2-3; D might be TRBD2 (6 bases). V was cut by 0 bases and J by 0 bases, with 13 bases left in between. The CDR3 covers 17 residues. The V gene's germline CDR1 is LGHNA and CDR2 YSLEER. CDR3 amino acids: CASSQEPERVSTDTQYF. In DNA form, the CDR3 reads TGCGCCAGCAGCCAAGAGCCCGAGCGGGTCAGCACAGATACGCAGTATTTT.

The J gene is TRBJ1-2, the V gene TRBV20-1; maybe TRBD1 (5 bases). Trimming stripped 4 bases from V and 7 bases from J, with 22 bases between. This CDR3 is 15 amino acids long. Germline V gene data show CDR1 as DFQATT and CDR2 as SNEGSKA (reference sequence). DNA of the CDR3: TGCAGTGCTATCCCATCGGGACGCGGAATGGGTGGCTACACCTTC. It is translated as CSAIPSGRGMGGYTF.

In its sample, this clonotype was seen a few times. This sequence joins TRBV2 and TRBJ2-1; no clear D gene. This CDR3 region has 13 residues. Germline CDR1 SNHLY, CDR2 FYNNEI. Trimming cost V 8 bases and J 5 bases, with 13 bases left between them. CDR3 coding DNA: TGTGCCAGCGAAATAGGAAGGAACAATGAGCAGTTCTTC. Its translation is CASEIGRNNEQFF. Drawing the rest from reference TRBV2 and TRBJ2-1, the complete variable domain is EPEVTQTPSHQVTQMGQEVILRCVPISNHLYFYWYRQILGQKVEFLVSFYNNEISEKSEIFDDQFSVERPDGSNFTLKIRSTKLEDSAMYFCASEIGRNNEQFFGPGTRLTVL.